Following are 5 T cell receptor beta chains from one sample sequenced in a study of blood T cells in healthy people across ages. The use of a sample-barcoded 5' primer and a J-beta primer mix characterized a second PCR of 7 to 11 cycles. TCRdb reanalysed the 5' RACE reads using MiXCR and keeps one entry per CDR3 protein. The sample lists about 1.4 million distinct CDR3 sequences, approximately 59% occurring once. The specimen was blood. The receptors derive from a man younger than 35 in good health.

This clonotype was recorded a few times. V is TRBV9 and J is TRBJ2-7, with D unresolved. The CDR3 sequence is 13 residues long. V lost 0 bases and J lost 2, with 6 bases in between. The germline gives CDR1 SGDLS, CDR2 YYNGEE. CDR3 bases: TGTGCCAGCAGCGTAGGTATTACCTACGAGCAGTACTTC. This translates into CASSVGITYEQYF.

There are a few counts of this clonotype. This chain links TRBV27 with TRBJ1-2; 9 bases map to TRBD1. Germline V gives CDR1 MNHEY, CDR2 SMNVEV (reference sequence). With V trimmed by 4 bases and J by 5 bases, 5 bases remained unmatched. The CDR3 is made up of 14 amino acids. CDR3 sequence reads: CASSWGQGLYGYTF. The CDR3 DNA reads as TGTGCCAGCAGTTGGGGACAGGGACTATATGGCTACACCTTC.

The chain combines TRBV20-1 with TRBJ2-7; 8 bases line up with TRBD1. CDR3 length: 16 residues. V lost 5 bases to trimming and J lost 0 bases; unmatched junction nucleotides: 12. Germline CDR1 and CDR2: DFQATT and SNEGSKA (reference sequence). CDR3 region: CSAPRAGGSFSYEQYF. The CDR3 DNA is TGCAGTGCTCCTCGGGCAGGGGGCAGTTTCTCCTACGAGCAGTACTTC.

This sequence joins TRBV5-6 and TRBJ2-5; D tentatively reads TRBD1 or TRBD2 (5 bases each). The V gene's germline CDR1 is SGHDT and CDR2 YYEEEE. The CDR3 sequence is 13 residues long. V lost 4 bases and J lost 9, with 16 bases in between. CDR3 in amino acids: CASSGTATGAQYF. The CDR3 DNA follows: TGTGCCAGCAGCGGGACCGCAACTGGGGCCCAGTACTTC. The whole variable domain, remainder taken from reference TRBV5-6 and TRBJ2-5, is DAGVTQSPTHLIKTRGQQVTLRCSPKSGHDTVSWYQQALGQGPQFIFQYYEEEERQRGNFPDRFSGHQFPNYSSELNVNALLLGDSALYLCASSGTATGAQYFGPGTRLLVL.

In nucleotides, the CDR3 is TGTGCCAGCAGCGGGTGGGGACTAGCGGGAGGCCCCTCCTACAATGAGCAGTTCTTC. Its translation: CASSGWGLAGGPSYNEQFF. The chain joins TRBV9 to TRBJ2-1, with 15 bases identical to TRBD2. The CDR3 loop spans 19 amino acids. V lost 3 bases to trimming and J lost 0 bases; unmatched junction nucleotides: 7. Looked up from germline, CDR1 is SGDLS and CDR2 is YYNGEE.